Following are 4 T cell receptor beta chains from one sample sequenced in a study of OX40 agonist ivuxolimab in advanced cancers. Libraries were prepared by immunoSEQ multiplex PCR; TCRdb keeps only in-frame clonotypes and omits some of them. The repertoire holds approximately 70,000 clones, with 70% to 90% as singletons. The source material was CD4+ or CD8+ T cells sorted from blood, sampled in a trial of the OX40 agonist ivuxolimab. The receptors here all came from an adult with an advanced solid tumor such as melanoma, head and neck, liver or kidney cancer.

This clone has just one count. This chain links TRBV19 with TRBJ2-7, with TRBD1 matching over 8 bases. Germline V lookup: CDR1 LNHDA, CDR2 SQIVND (reference sequence). The trim removed 9 bases at V and 4 bases at J, leaving 11 bases unmatched. This CDR3 is built from 14 residues. DNA for the CDR3: TGTGCCAGCAAAAAGACAGGGGCCGGGTACGAGCAGTACTTC. This gives the protein CASKKTGAGYEQYF.

The CDR3 is CASSWTANSYEQYF. The CDR3 region has the DNA TGCGCCAGCAGCTGGACAGCCAACTCCTACGAGCAGTACTTC. The genes are TRBV5-1 and TRBJ2-7, with a weak D call TRBD1 (6 bases). This CDR3 has 14 residues. Germline V gives CDR1 SGHRS, CDR2 YFSETQ. V was trimmed by 3 bases and J by 0 bases, leaving 10 bases between them.

The chain joins TRBV11-2 to TRBJ2-1; TRBD2 is a possible D gene (6 bases). Trimming took off 2 bases at V and 9 bases at J, with 17 bases between the two ends. The CDR3 is made up of 15 amino acids. Germline V gives CDR1 SGHAT, CDR2 FQNNGV. CDR3 in DNA: TGTGCCAGCAGCTTAACGGGAGTCCAGAGGGGTGAGCAGTTCTTC. Its protein is CASSLTGVQRGEQFF.

The chain is built from TRBV5-4 and TRBJ2-5; weak D call: TRBD2 (5 bases). Germline V CDR1 and CDR2: SGHNT, YYREEE (reference sequence). The V gene lost 4 bases and the J gene lost 5 bases, with 15 bases spanning the gap. The CDR3 contains 14 residues. The CDR3 bases are TGTGCCAGCAGCAACACTAGGAGCCAGGAGACCCAGTACTTC. It encodes CASSNTRSQETQYF.